Shown below are 29 T cell receptor beta chains from a single sample sequenced in a study of cytomegalovirus exposure and HLA in healthy donors (TCRdb year 2017). Receptor amplification or capture employed the immunoSEQ multiplex PCR assay. For the multiplex PCR, a mixture combining 60 forward primers for TCR Vbeta segments and 13 reverse primers for TCR Jbeta segments was used. TCRdb obtained this table from immuneACCESS and retained in-frame rearrangements with V and J assigned. These tables miss some clones; where compared with another copy, unresolved V genes account for less than half of the shortfall, and the remainder is unexplained. This sample is represented by over 130,000 clones; 70% to 90% of them were singletons. The biggest ten clones account for approximately 2.5% of the sample. Material: PBMCs. The origin of the receptors is a man aged 50 to 60 in good health and CMV-seronegative.

The chain carries TRBV5-1 and TRBJ2-2, with TRBD1 as a possible D gene (6 bases). Germline V gene sequence: CDR1 SGHRS, CDR2 YFSETQ. This CDR3 contains 14 residues. Trimming removed 0 bases from V and 7 bases from J, with 10 bases in between. The CDR3 protein is CASSLDRENGELFF. CDR3 nucleotides: TGCGCCAGCAGCTTGGACAGGGAAAACGGGGAGCTGTTTTTT. Using reference TRBV5-1 and TRBJ2-2 for the parts outside the CDR3, the full variable domain is KAGVTQTPRYLIKTRGQQVTLSCSPISGHRSVSWYQQTPGQGLQFLFEYFSETQRNKGNFPGRFSGRQFSNSRSEMNVSTLELGDSALYLCASSLDRENGELFFGEGSRLTVL.

The rearrangement uses TRBV27 and TRBJ2-3; 10 bases line up with TRBD2. Germline loops: CDR1 MNHEY, CDR2 SMNVEV (reference sequence). The CDR3 is 15 amino acids. After removal of 4 bases from V and 2 bases from J, the junction contained 3 bases not matched to a gene. DNA for the CDR3: TGTGCCAGCAGTTCTAGCGGGAGAATCACAGATACGCAGTATTTT. This encodes CASSSSGRITDTQYF.

This chain links TRBV7-2 with TRBJ2-5, with a possible D match to TRBD2 (6 bases). The germline V gene has CDR1 SGHTA and CDR2 FQGNSA. This CDR3 is built from 13 residues. Trimming removed 6 bases from V and 4 bases from J, with 12 bases in between. CDR3: CASSWGVGETQYF. DNA for the CDR3: TGTGCCAGCAGTTGGGGGGTAGGAGAGACCCAGTACTTC.

The J gene is TRBJ2-1, the V gene TRBV11-2, with D tentatively TRBD1 (5 bases). This CDR3 has 16 amino acids. Between the trimmed V and J ends, which lost 1 base and 12 bases, there was a span of 22 bases. Germline-derived CDR1 and CDR2 are SGHAT and FQNNGV. The CDR3 DNA reads TGTGCCAGCAGCTTAGGAACAGGATCAGCCAATTTTGGGCAGTTCTTC. The encoded protein is CASSLGTGSANFGQFF.

The chain is built from TRBV13 and TRBJ2-5; TRBD1 matches 9 bases. With the DNA end fitting TRBJ2-7 better, the J assignment may be wrong. Germline V gene data show CDR1 as PRHDT and CDR2 as FYEKMQ (reference sequence). CDR3 size: 14 residues. The CDR3 bases are TGTGCCAGCAGCTCGGGACAGGGTGGGAACGAGCAGTACTTC. Protein: CASSSGQGGNEQYF.

The CDR3 bases are TGTGCCAGCAGCGTTGATGGGGGCTGGGACTACAATGAGCAGTTCTTC. Translated, it gives CASSVDGGWDYNEQFF. The genes are TRBV9 and TRBJ2-1; D may be TRBD1 (6 bases). V lost 2 bases and J 3 bases, leaving 15 bases between the germline ends. The CDR3 sequence is 16 residues long. Per the germline V gene, CDR1 is SGDLS and CDR2 is YYNGEE.

The rearrangement links TRBV5-1 to TRBJ1-1; maybe TRBD1 (6 bases). CDR3 length equals 17 residues. V was clipped by 2 bases and J by 0 bases, with 17 bases between them. Germline loops: CDR1 SGHRS, CDR2 YFSETQ. The CDR3 protein is CASSFSGQPGMNTEAFF. CDR3 in DNA: TGCGCCAGCAGCTTTTCAGGACAGCCGGGAATGAACACTGAAGCTTTCTTT.

The gene calls are TRBV19 and TRBJ2-5, with 8 nucleotides matching TRBD1. The CDR3 has 16 residues. The junction had 13 bases not matched to a gene; V was cut back by 3 bases and J by 7 bases. Looked up from germline, CDR1 is LNHDA and CDR2 is SQIVND (reference sequence). The CDR3 DNA reads as TGTGCCAGTAGTATGGACATTAGAGGACAGGGAGTGACCCAGTACTTC. It codes for CASSMDIRGQGVTQYF.

This clone was recorded once. V and J are TRBV7-2 and TRBJ2-1; 10 bases agree with TRBD2. The trim removed 2 bases at V and 5 bases at J, leaving 9 bases unmatched. Germline-derived CDR1 and CDR2 are SGHTA and FQGNSA. The CDR3 runs to 17 residues. The DNA of the CDR3 is TGTGCCAGCAGCTTACGGCAGCGGGGGGGCGGCCACAATGAGCAGTTCTTC. Its protein product is CASSLRQRGGGHNEQFF.

CDR3 nucleotides: TGTGCCAGCAGGGGGGCACTAGCGGGAGGTGGGTCCTACGAGCAGTACTTC. Translation gives CASRGALAGGGSYEQYF. This chain uses TRBV28 with TRBJ2-7, with TRBD2 matching 12 bases. Germline V gene lookup returns CDR1 MDHEN and CDR2 SYDVKM. The CDR3 totals 17 residues. V gave up 6 bases and J gave up 1 base; unmatched junction bases: 10.

This clone was detected only once. The V gene is TRBV6-5, the J gene TRBJ1-2; 10 bases align to TRBD1. Germline trimming cut 6 bases from V and 5 bases from J; bases unmatched to any gene: 9. Looked up from germline, CDR1 is MNHEY and CDR2 is SVGAGI. The CDR3 contains 15 residues. The CDR3 DNA reads TGTGCCAGCAGATATCCTCCGGGACAGGGGTATGGCTACACCTTC. It is translated as CASRYPPGQGYGYTF.

This chain uses TRBV5-1 with TRBJ1-1; a weak D match, TRBD1 (6 bases). Between the trimmed V and J ends, which lost 0 bases and 0 bases, there was a span of 9 bases. The germline V gene encodes CDR1 SGHRS and CDR2 YFSETQ. This CDR3 region has 15 residues. CDR3 DNA sequence: TGCGCCAGCAGCTTGGGACAGGTTATGAACACTGAAGCTTTCTTT. Translation: CASSLGQVMNTEAFF.

V and J are TRBV4-1 and TRBJ2-5; the match to TRBD2 covers 12 bases. The J call may be faulty, since TRBJ2-7 better matches the DNA end. CDR3 length: 15 residues. Germline CDR1 MGHRA, CDR2 YSYEKL. For the CDR3, the DNA is TGCGCCAGCAGCCGACGACTAGCGGGAGACGGCGAGCAGTACTTC. Translating it yields CASSRRLAGDGEQYF.

V usage is TRBV29-1 and J usage is TRBJ1-1; weak D call: TRBD1 (5 bases). The CDR3 extends over 16 amino acids. The germline V gene has CDR1 SQVTM and CDR2 ANQGSEA. Trimming shortened V by 7 bases and J by 0 bases, and 21 bases separated the two germline ends. For the CDR3, the DNA is TGCAGCGCCACCGCCGGGACGGGACTGATGAACACTGAAGCTTTCTTT. It yields the protein CSATAGTGLMNTEAFF.

The V gene is TRBV5-1, the J gene TRBJ1-3; D not resolved. There are 14 residues in the CDR3. The germline V gene encodes CDR1 SGHRS and CDR2 YFSETQ. The germline V and J ends were trimmed by 0 bases and 0 bases, with 4 bases remaining between them. The CDR3 protein is CASSLDSSGNTIYF. The CDR3 DNA reads as TGCGCCAGCAGCTTGGACAGCTCTGGAAACACCATATATTTT.

This clone has just one count. The genes are TRBV7-9 and TRBJ1-1; D might be TRBD1 (6 bases). Trimming removed 5 bases from V and 1 base from J, with 11 bases in between. Germline V gives CDR1 SEHNR, CDR2 FQNEAQ (reference sequence). The length of the CDR3 is 14 residues. This CDR3 is CASSPDRSNTEAFF. The CDR3, as DNA: TGTGCCAGCAGCCCTGACAGGTCGAACACTGAAGCTTTCTTT.

This clone was detected only a few times. The V call is TRBV7-9, the J call TRBJ1-2; no definite D call. The germline V gene has CDR1 SEHNR and CDR2 FQNEAQ (reference sequence). This CDR3 region has 17 residues. Trimming removed 5 bases at V and 2 bases at J, with 21 bases between. The CDR3 reads CASSTTRIRSGNYGYTF. CDR3 in DNA: TGTGCCAGCAGCACAACGCGAATCAGGAGCGGGAACTATGGCTACACCTTC. The full variable domain, rest sourced from reference TRBV7-9 and TRBJ1-2, is DTGVSQNPRHKITKRGQNVTFRCDPISEHNRLYWYRQTLGQGPEFLTYFQNEAQLEKSRLLSDRFSAERPKGSFSTLEIQRTEQGDSAMYLCASSTTRIRSGNYGYTFGSGTRLTVV.

The chain recombines TRBV9 with TRBJ2-2; no clear D gene. V was shortened by 0 bases and J by 3 bases, with 3 bases between the two germline ends. This CDR3 contains 13 residues. The V gene's germline CDR1 is SGDLS and CDR2 YYNGEE. CDR3: CASSVEHTGELFF. The CDR3 DNA follows: TGTGCCAGCAGCGTAGAGCACACCGGGGAGCTGTTTTTT.

The chain uses TRBV19 and TRBJ1-6, with 8 bases matching TRBD1. CDR1 and CDR2 (germline): LNHDA, SQIVND (reference sequence). The V and J ends lost 0 bases and 7 bases, in that order; junction bases with no gene match: 8. CDR3 length equals 17 residues. CDR3 protein: CASSIDPRQGRNSPLHF. For the CDR3, the DNA is TGTGCCAGTAGTATAGATCCAAGACAGGGGAGGAATTCACCCCTCCACTTT.

This rearrangement joins TRBV28 to TRBJ2-6, with D maybe TRBD1 (5 bases). V lost 6 bases and J lost 0, with 15 bases in between. The CDR3 has 17 residues. Germline V gene data show CDR1 as MDHEN and CDR2 as SYDVKM. CDR3 in amino acids: CASRTSGGHSGANVLTF. Written as DNA, the CDR3 is TGTGCCAGCAGGACCTCGGGCGGACACTCTGGGGCCAACGTCCTGACTTTC.

V usage is TRBV27 and J usage is TRBJ1-5, with 10 bases that match TRBD1. Germline CDR1 MNHEY, CDR2 SMNVEV (reference sequence). V trimming: 5 bases; J trimming: 0 bases; junction bases outside the gene matches: 7. This CDR3 has 17 residues. The CDR3 DNA follows: TGTGCCAGCAGTCCCGGACAGGGGGGCTATAGCAATCAGCCCCAGCATTTT. Residues: CASSPGQGGYSNQPQHF.

V is TRBV29-1 and J is TRBJ1-1; 8 positions match TRBD1. From germline, CDR1 is SQVTM and CDR2 ANQGSEA. The CDR3 has 13 amino acids. J was trimmed by 5 bases and V by 3 bases; bases with no gene match: 5. The CDR3 coding sequence is TGCAGCGTTGACAAGACAGGGGTGACTGAAGCTTTCTTT. Its protein product is CSVDKTGVTEAFF.

The chain joins TRBV5-1 to TRBJ2-7; 7 bases agree with TRBD2. Germline CDR1 reads SGHRS; CDR2 reads YFSETQ. Trimming took 3 bases from V and 5 from J; bases not matched to a gene: 8. The CDR3 contains 14 residues. DNA of the CDR3: TGCGCCAGCAGCTCGACTAGCCGGGACGACGAGCAGTACTTC. Its translation: CASSSTSRDDEQYF. Full variable domain (remainder filled in from reference TRBV5-1 and TRBJ2-7): KAGVTQTPRYLIKTRGQQVTLSCSPISGHRSVSWYQQTPGQGLQFLFEYFSETQRNKGNFPGRFSGRQFSNSRSEMNVSTLELGDSALYLCASSSTSRDDEQYFGPGTRLTVT.

This chain links TRBV27 with TRBJ1-5; D is undetermined. The germline V gene encodes CDR1 MNHEY and CDR2 SMNVEV (reference sequence). The CDR3 is made up of 12 amino acids. Trimming stripped 4 bases from V and 4 bases from J, with 5 bases between. The CDR3 reads CASSSLNQPQHF. CDR3 sequence (DNA): TGTGCCAGCAGTTCTCTTAATCAGCCCCAGCATTTT.

This clone was counted between two and nine times. This chain uses TRBV6-1 with TRBJ1-5, with no clear D. Germline V gene sequence: CDR1 MNHNS, CDR2 SASEGT. The V gene lost 6 bases and the J gene lost 2 bases, with 8 bases spanning the gap. The CDR3 covers 13 residues. Written as DNA, the CDR3 is TGTGCCAGCAGGATTTTAGGCAATCAGCCCCAGCATTTT. This gives the protein CASRILGNQPQHF.

J is TRBJ1-2 and V is TRBV2, with 12 bases identical to TRBD1. V was pared by 11 bases and J by 1 base, with 5 bases of the junction left unmatched. The CDR3 is 14 amino acids. Germline V lookup: CDR1 SNHLY, CDR2 FYNNEI. CDR3 in amino acids: CALGQGAGNYGYTF. In nucleotides, the CDR3 is TGTGCCTTGGGACAGGGGGCTGGTAACTATGGCTACACCTTC.

The chain links TRBV7-2 to TRBJ1-3; weak D call: TRBD1 (5 bases). Germline values: CDR1 SGHTA, CDR2 FQGNSA. The CDR3 totals 14 residues. V was cut by 10 bases and J by 1 base, with 14 bases left in between. This CDR3 is CATGQGLSGNTIYF. CDR3 in DNA: TGTGCCACGGGGCAGGGACTTTCTGGAAACACCATATATTTT.

CDR3 protein: CASTSDREGNQPQHF. For the CDR3, the DNA is TGTGCCAGCACCTCGGACAGGGAAGGCAATCAGCCCCAGCATTTT. V and J are TRBV28 and TRBJ1-5, with 8 bases fitting TRBD1. The ends lost 7 bases at V and 2 bases at J; junction bases unmatched: 7. The CDR3 extends over 15 amino acids. Germline values: CDR1 MDHEN, CDR2 SYDVKM.

The sample holds one count of this clone. This rearrangement joins TRBV14 to TRBJ2-3; D remains ambiguous. V lost 3 bases, J lost 2 bases, and 3 bases lay in between. CDR1 and CDR2 from the germline V gene are SGHDN and FVKESK. The CDR3 consists of 12 residues. CDR3 sequence reads: CASSQYTDTQYF. DNA for the CDR3: TGTGCCAGCAGCCAGTACACAGATACGCAGTATTTT. Complete variable domain (other parts from reference TRBV14 and TRBJ2-3): EAGVTQFPSHSVIEKGQTVTLRCDPISGHDNLYWYRRVMGKEIKFLLHFVKESKQDESGMPNNRFLAERTGGTYSTLKVQPAELEDSGVYFCASSQYTDTQYFGPGTRLTVL.